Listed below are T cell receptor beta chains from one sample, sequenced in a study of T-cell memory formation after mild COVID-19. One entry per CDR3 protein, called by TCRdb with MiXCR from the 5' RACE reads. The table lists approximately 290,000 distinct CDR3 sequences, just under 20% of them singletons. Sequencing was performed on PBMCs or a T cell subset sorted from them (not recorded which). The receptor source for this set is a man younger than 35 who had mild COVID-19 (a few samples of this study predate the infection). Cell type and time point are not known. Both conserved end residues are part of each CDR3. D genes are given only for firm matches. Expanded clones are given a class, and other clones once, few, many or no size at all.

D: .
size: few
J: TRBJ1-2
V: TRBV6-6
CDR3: CASSYAQGPYGYTF
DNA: TGTGCCAGCAGTTACGCACAGGGACCTTATGGCTACACCTTC

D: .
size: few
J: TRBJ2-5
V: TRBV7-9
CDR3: CASSHLLAIQETQYF
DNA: TGTGCCAGCAGCCACCTCCTAGCGATCCAAGAGACCCAGTACTTC

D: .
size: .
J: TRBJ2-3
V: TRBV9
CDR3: CASSVASRHTDTQYF
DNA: TGTGCCAGCAGCGTAGCCTCTAGACACACAGATACGCAGTATTTT

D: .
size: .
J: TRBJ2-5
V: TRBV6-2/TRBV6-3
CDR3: CASSSRTREETQYF
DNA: TGTGCCAGCAGTTCCCGGACCAGGGAAGAGACCCAGTACTTC

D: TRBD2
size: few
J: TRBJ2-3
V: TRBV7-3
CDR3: CASSLRVGGSDTQYF
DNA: TGTGCCAGCAGCTTAAGGGTCGGGGGGTCAGATACGCAGTATTTT

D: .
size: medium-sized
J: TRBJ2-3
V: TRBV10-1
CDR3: CASSGIGTQYF
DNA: TGCGCCAGCAGTGGAATTGGTACGCAGTATTTT

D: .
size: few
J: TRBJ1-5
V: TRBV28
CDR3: CASSLTGTDNQPQHF
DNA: TGTGCCAGCAGTTTAACCGGGACGGACAATCAGCCCCAGCATTTT

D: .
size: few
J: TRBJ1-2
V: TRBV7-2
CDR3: CASSLGGSRGYTF
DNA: TGTGCCAGCAGCTTAGGAGGCAGCAGGGGCTACACCTTC

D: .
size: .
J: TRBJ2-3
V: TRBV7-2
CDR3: CASSPLGAQDTDTQYF
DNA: TGTGCCAGCAGCCCTCTCGGGGCGCAAGACACAGATACGCAGTATTTT

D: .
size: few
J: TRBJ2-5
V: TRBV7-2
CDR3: CASSFSGARRQETQYF
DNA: TGTGCCAGCAGCTTTTCCGGGGCGCGAAGGCAAGAGACCCAGTACTTC

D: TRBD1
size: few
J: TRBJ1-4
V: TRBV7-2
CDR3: CASSFPQGAVTEKLFF
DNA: TGTGCCAGCAGCTTCCCGCAGGGGGCGGTAACAGAAAAACTGTTTTTT

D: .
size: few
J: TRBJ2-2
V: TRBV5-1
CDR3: CASAPGDGRELFF
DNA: TGCGCCAGCGCCCCGGGGGATGGCCGGGAGCTGTTTTTT

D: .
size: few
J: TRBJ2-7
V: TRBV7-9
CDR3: CASSLGWALGGEQYF
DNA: TGTGCCAGCAGCCTAGGGTGGGCCCTCGGGGGCGAGCAGTACTTC

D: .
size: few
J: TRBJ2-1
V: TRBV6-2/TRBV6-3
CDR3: CASSYTYNEQFF
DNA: TGTGCCAGCAGTTATACCTACAATGAGCAGTTCTTC

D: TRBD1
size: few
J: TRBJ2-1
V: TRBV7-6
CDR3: CASSFRDRYNEQFF
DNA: TGTGCCAGCAGCTTTAGGGACAGGTACAATGAGCAGTTCTTC

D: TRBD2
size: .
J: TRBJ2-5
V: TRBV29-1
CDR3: CSVVAGGQETQYF
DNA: TGCAGCGTTGTAGCGGGGGGCCAAGAGACCCAGTACTTC

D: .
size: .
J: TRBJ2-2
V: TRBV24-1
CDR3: CATSDTGRGTGELFF
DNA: TGTGCCACCAGTGATACCGGAAGAGGCACCGGGGAGCTGTTTTTT

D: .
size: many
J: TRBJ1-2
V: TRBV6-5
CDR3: CASSPPGVRYGYTF
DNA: TGTGCCAGCAGTCCCCCCGGGGTCCGATATGGCTACACCTTC

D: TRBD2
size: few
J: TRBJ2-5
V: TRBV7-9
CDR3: CASSISGGKETQYF
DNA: TGTGCCAGCAGCATAAGCGGGGGAAAAGAGACCCAGTACTTC

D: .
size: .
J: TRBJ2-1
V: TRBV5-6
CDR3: CASSPGTWGNEQFF
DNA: TGTGCCAGCAGCCCAGGGACCTGGGGGAATGAGCAGTTCTTC

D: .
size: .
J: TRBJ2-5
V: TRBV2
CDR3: CASNRERGETQYF
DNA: TGTGCCAGCAACAGGGAGAGGGGGGAGACCCAGTACTTC

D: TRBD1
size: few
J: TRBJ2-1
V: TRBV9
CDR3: CASSTSNRDSETYNEQFF
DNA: TGTGCCAGCAGCACCTCCAACCGGGACAGCGAAACCTACAATGAGCAGTTCTTC

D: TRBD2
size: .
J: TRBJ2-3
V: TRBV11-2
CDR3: CASRPLAGGTDTQYF
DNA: TGTGCCAGCAGACCACTAGCGGGCGGCACAGATACGCAGTATTTT

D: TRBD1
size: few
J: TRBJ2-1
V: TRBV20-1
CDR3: CSPRGQFEQFF
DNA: TGCAGTCCTCGGGGACAGTTTGAGCAGTTCTTC

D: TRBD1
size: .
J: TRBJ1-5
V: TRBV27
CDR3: CASGPGQGLQPQHF
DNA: TGTGCCAGCGGACCGGGACAGGGGTTACAGCCCCAGCATTTT

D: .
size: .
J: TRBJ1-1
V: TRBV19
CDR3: CASSIDRLGNTEAFF
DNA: TGTGCCAGTAGTATAGATCGGTTGGGGAACACTGAAGCTTTCTTT

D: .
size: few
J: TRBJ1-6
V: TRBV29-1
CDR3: CSVEDGLTGAFHF
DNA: TGCAGCGTTGAAGATGGCCTGACCGGGGCTTTCCACTTT

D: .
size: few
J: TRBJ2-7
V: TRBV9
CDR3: CASSPRSHSYEQYF
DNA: TGTGCCAGCAGCCCCAGGTCACACTCCTACGAGCAGTACTTC

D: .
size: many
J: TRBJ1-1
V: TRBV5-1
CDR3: CASSLTLGSTEAFF
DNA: TGCGCCAGCAGCTTGACATTGGGTAGCACTGAAGCTTTCTTT